What follows are 8 T cell receptor beta chains derived from one specimen sequenced in a study of blood T cells in healthy people across ages. It was with a sample-barcoded 5' primer and a J-beta primer mix that a second PCR of roughly 7 to 12 cycles was run. TCRdb processed the 5' RACE reads anew with MiXCR; each CDR3 protein has one entry. The sample has 1.5 million to 2 million distinct CDR3 sequences; around 50% are singletons. The sample comprised blood. The receptors here all came from a woman aged 40-49 years in good health.

The rearrangement joins TRBV28 to TRBJ2-4, with 11 bases that match TRBD1. This CDR3 comprises 16 residues. The J segment lost 3 bases and the V segment lost 3 bases, leaving 4 bases of the junction unmatched. The V gene's germline CDR1 is MDHEN and CDR2 SYDVKM. The CDR3 spells CASSLGTGGGKNIQYF. The CDR3 nucleotides are TGTGCCAGCAGTTTGGGGACAGGGGGAGGCAAAAACATTCAGTACTTC.

The genes are TRBV5-1 and TRBJ2-1; the match to TRBD2 covers 7 bases. This CDR3 contains 13 residues. CDR1 and CDR2 (germline): SGHRS, YFSETQ. V gave up 3 bases and J gave up 8 bases; unmatched junction bases: 5. CDR3 in amino acids: CASSYGLVDEQFF. DNA for the CDR3: TGCGCCAGCAGCTATGGACTAGTCGATGAGCAGTTCTTC.

The chain recombines TRBV6-1 with TRBJ2-5; unclear D gene. V was trimmed by 2 bases and J by 5 bases, leaving 9 bases between them. This CDR3 has 13 residues. Germline-derived CDR1 and CDR2 are MNHNS and SASEGT. The chain's CDR3 is CASSENMQETQYF. The CDR3 bases are TGTGCCAGCAGTGAAAATATGCAGGAGACCCAGTACTTC.

The chain recombines TRBV2 with TRBJ1-4; TRBD1 matches at 7 bases. The germline CDR1 and CDR2 sequences are SNHLY and FYNNEI. This CDR3 has 16 amino acids. Trimming took 7 bases from V and 3 from J; bases not matched to a gene: 11. The CDR3 sequence is CASITHRTGANEKLFF. CDR3 in DNA: TGTGCCAGCATCACGCACCGGACAGGAGCTAATGAAAAACTGTTTTTT.

This clonotype has more than one count but fewer than ten. The chain is built from TRBV20-1 and TRBJ2-5; 10 bases line up with TRBD1. The J call may be in error: the DNA end matches TRBJ2-1 better. The CDR3 runs 13 residues. Germline assignment: CDR1 DFQATT and CDR2 SNEGSKA (reference sequence). The CDR3 region is CSAWDRGTETQFF. In DNA form, the CDR3 reads TGCAGTGCATGGGACAGGGGTACAGAGACCCAGTTCTTC.

Details on this clonotype: One junction end disagrees with the germline gene, perhaps due to a read error. The chain employs TRBV11-2 and TRBJ2-7; no firm D call. This CDR3 comprises 15 residues. The germline V gene encodes CDR1 SGHAT and CDR2 FQNNGV. The CDR3 DNA sequence: TGTGCCAGCAACTTAGATCGGCAGAGCCAAGAGGCCCAGTACTTC. As protein: CASNLDRQSQEAQYF.

This clonotype was counted a single time. The chain has TRBV7-2 and TRBJ1-5; 7 nucleotides agree with TRBD1. Germline V gene sequence: CDR1 SGHTA, CDR2 FQGNSA. The ends lost 3 bases at V and 4 bases at J; junction bases unmatched: 9. CDR3 length equals 16 residues. CDR3 residues: CASSFRGRGGNQPQHF. CDR3 DNA sequence: TGTGCCAGCAGCTTTCGCGGCAGGGGGGGGAATCAGCCCCAGCATTTT.

The chain has TRBV15 and TRBJ2-5; 12 nucleotides agree with TRBD2. V gave up 4 bases and J gave up 11 bases; unmatched junction bases: 14. CDR1 is LNHNV and CDR2 is YYDKDF in the germline V gene (reference sequence). The length of the CDR3 is 16 residues. CDR3 loop: CATSTLPPSGGDEQYF. CDR3 in DNA: TGTGCCACCAGCACCTTACCTCCTAGCGGGGGGGATGAGCAGTACTTC.